This is a list of T cell receptor beta chains from one sample in a study of blood T cells in healthy people across ages. MiXCR, run by TCRdb on the 5' RACE reads, gives a single entry per CDR3 protein. In the table there are approximately 1,700,000 distinct CDR3 sequences, roughly 43% of which are singletons. Sequences were obtained from blood. The receptors originated from a human donor in good health. Each CDR3 is given with its conserved first and last residue. D genes are given only for firm matches. The size field is filled for only some rows; it gives once, few, many or a size class.

j_call: TRBJ1-5; d_call: NA; v_call: TRBV27; clone_size: few; cdr3_nt: TGTGCCAGCAGTTTGACCAGGGCCCAGCATTTT; cdr3_aa: CASSLTRAQHF
j_call: TRBJ2-7; d_call: TRBD1; v_call: TRBV11-2; clone_size: few; cdr3_nt: TGTGCCAGCAGCGAAAGAATGGGACAGGGTGCTTCCTACGAGCAGTACTTC; cdr3_aa: CASSERMGQGASYEQYF
j_call: TRBJ1-2; d_call: NA; v_call: TRBV6-5; clone_size: NA; cdr3_nt: TGTGCCAGCACGCGAGGGGTTGGCTACACCTTC; cdr3_aa: CASTRGVGYTF
j_call: TRBJ2-4; d_call: NA; v_call: TRBV27; clone_size: NA; cdr3_nt: TGTGCCAGCAGTTATTACGGGGGACAGCAGTACTTC; cdr3_aa: CASSYYGGQQYF
j_call: TRBJ2-5; d_call: TRBD2; v_call: TRBV20-1; clone_size: few; cdr3_nt: TGCAGTGCTAGAGATACCCGACTAGCGAAGAGAGGTCTGGAGACCCAGTACTTC; cdr3_aa: CSARDTRLAKRGLETQYF
j_call: TRBJ2-1; d_call: NA; v_call: TRBV6-1; clone_size: few; cdr3_nt: TGTGCCAGCAGTGTGACCCAGACGAGCTCCTACAATGAGCAGTTCTTC; cdr3_aa: CASSVTQTSSYNEQFF
j_call: TRBJ2-7; d_call: NA; v_call: TRBV29-1; clone_size: few; cdr3_nt: TGCAGCGTTGCATCAGGGACCTACGAGCAGTACTTC; cdr3_aa: CSVASGTYEQYF
j_call: TRBJ2-3; d_call: TRBD2; v_call: TRBV4-2; clone_size: NA; cdr3_nt: TGTGCCAGCAGCCTAGCGGGGGGGCAAAATACGCAGTATTTT; cdr3_aa: CASSLAGGQNTQYF
j_call: TRBJ1-4; d_call: NA; v_call: TRBV6-1; clone_size: few; cdr3_nt: TGTGCCAGCAGTGAGCATGCGGCAACTAATGAAAAACTGTTTTTT; cdr3_aa: CASSEHAATNEKLFF
j_call: TRBJ1-6; d_call: NA; v_call: TRBV27; clone_size: NA; cdr3_nt: TGTGCCAGCAGTTTCGTTGTGAGGGGAGGCTCACCCCTCCACTTT; cdr3_aa: CASSFVVRGGSPLHF
j_call: TRBJ1-2; d_call: NA; v_call: TRBV6-2/TRBV6-3; clone_size: few; cdr3_nt: TGTGCCAGCGTAGGGAGGGACGGACGACCCTATGGCTACACCTTC; cdr3_aa: CASVGRDGRPYGYTF
j_call: TRBJ2-1; d_call: NA; v_call: TRBV7-2; clone_size: NA; cdr3_nt: TGTGCCAGCAGCTTAGGGCCCCCGGGACAACGATACAATGAGCAGTTCTTC; cdr3_aa: CASSLGPPGQRYNEQFF
j_call: TRBJ1-2; d_call: TRBD1; v_call: TRBV29-1; clone_size: NA; cdr3_nt: TGCAGCGTTGAAGATCTGGGACAGTCTTATGGCTACACCTTC; cdr3_aa: CSVEDLGQSYGYTF
j_call: TRBJ1-5; d_call: NA; v_call: TRBV7-8; clone_size: NA; cdr3_nt: TGTGCCAGCAGCTTAGGAAGCGCCATTGGCAATCAGCCCCAGCATTTT; cdr3_aa: CASSLGSAIGNQPQHF
j_call: TRBJ2-5; d_call: TRBD2; v_call: TRBV6-5; clone_size: few; cdr3_nt: TGTGCCAGCAGTTACACTAGCGGGGGAGTGGAGACCCAGTACTTC; cdr3_aa: CASSYTSGGVETQYF
j_call: TRBJ1-4; d_call: NA; v_call: TRBV15; clone_size: few; cdr3_nt: TGTGCCACCAGCAGAGATCTAGCAACTAATGAAAAACTGTTTTTT; cdr3_aa: CATSRDLATNEKLFF
j_call: TRBJ2-1; d_call: NA; v_call: TRBV3-1; clone_size: few; cdr3_nt: TGTGCCAGCAGCCGGACGGCCGGGGGGCGCGGTTCATTCAATGAGCAGTTCTTC; cdr3_aa: CASSRTAGGRGSFNEQFF
j_call: TRBJ1-1; d_call: NA; v_call: TRBV7-9; clone_size: NA; cdr3_nt: TGTGCCAGCAGCTTAGGGGATGAGGTGGGCACTGAAGCTTTCTTT; cdr3_aa: CASSLGDEVGTEAFF
j_call: TRBJ2-5; d_call: TRBD2; v_call: TRBV12-3/TRBV12-4; clone_size: few; cdr3_nt: TGTGCCAGCAGCTTGGCGGGGGGGTACGAGACCCAGTACTTC; cdr3_aa: CASSLAGGYETQYF
j_call: TRBJ2-1; d_call: TRBD2; v_call: TRBV11-3; clone_size: few; cdr3_nt: TGTGCCAGCAGCTTAGCGGGACTAGCGGGGTTTAATGAGCAGTTCTTC; cdr3_aa: CASSLAGLAGFNEQFF
j_call: TRBJ2-7; d_call: TRBD1; v_call: TRBV6-7; clone_size: few; cdr3_nt: TGTGCCAGCAGTCACGTTACTTTTCCCCGGGACAGGGGCTACGAGCAGTACTTC; cdr3_aa: CASSHVTFPRDRGYEQYF
j_call: TRBJ2-5; d_call: NA; v_call: TRBV7-2; clone_size: many; cdr3_nt: TGTGCCAGCAGCTTAGGGGGGGTAGCGGGACAGGAGACCCAGTACTTC; cdr3_aa: CASSLGGVAGQETQYF
j_call: TRBJ1-2; d_call: TRBD1; v_call: TRBV20-1; clone_size: NA; cdr3_nt: TGCAGTGCTAGGGCAGGGGGCCGGGGTGATAGCTACACCTTC; cdr3_aa: CSARAGGRGDSYTF
j_call: TRBJ2-1; d_call: TRBD2; v_call: TRBV29-1; clone_size: many; cdr3_nt: TGCAGCGTTAGGACTAGCAATGAGCAGTTCTTC; cdr3_aa: CSVRTSNEQFF
j_call: TRBJ2-1; d_call: NA; v_call: TRBV4-3; clone_size: few; cdr3_nt: TGCGCCAGCAGCCGCCTAGCGTATAGCTCCTACAATGAGCAGTTCTTC; cdr3_aa: CASSRLAYSSYNEQFF
j_call: TRBJ2-5; d_call: NA; v_call: TRBV2; clone_size: NA; cdr3_nt: TGTGCCAGCAAAAGTGACAGTCAAGAGACCCAGTACTTC; cdr3_aa: CASKSDSQETQYF
j_call: TRBJ1-2; d_call: NA; v_call: TRBV12-3/TRBV12-4; clone_size: NA; cdr3_nt: TGTGCCAGCAGTCCCAGTAGGGGGATTGGGGAGTATGGCTACACCTTC; cdr3_aa: CASSPSRGIGEYGYTF
j_call: TRBJ2-4; d_call: NA; v_call: TRBV5-1; clone_size: NA; cdr3_nt: TGCGCCAGCAGCTTGGCTTTGTATGATGAGCAGTACTTC; cdr3_aa: CASSLALYDEQYF
j_call: TRBJ1-4; d_call: NA; v_call: TRBV28; clone_size: few; cdr3_nt: TGTGCCGGCCAGACTGAGGAAAAACTGTTTTTT; cdr3_aa: CAGQTEEKLFF
j_call: TRBJ1-2; d_call: TRBD1; v_call: TRBV4-3; clone_size: few; cdr3_nt: TGCGCCAGCAGCCCCGGGGGGACAGTTTTCTCTCCCTATGGCTACACCTTC; cdr3_aa: CASSPGGTVFSPYGYTF
j_call: TRBJ1-2; d_call: NA; v_call: TRBV29-1; clone_size: few; cdr3_nt: TGCAGCGCCCGAGGGGGGCACTACTCTAACTATGGCTACACCTTC; cdr3_aa: CSARGGHYSNYGYTF
j_call: TRBJ1-1; d_call: NA; v_call: TRBV20-1; clone_size: few; cdr3_nt: TGCAGTGCTAGAGATGTGAGGAAGAACACTGAAGCTTTCTTT; cdr3_aa: CSARDVRKNTEAFF
j_call: TRBJ1-2; d_call: NA; v_call: TRBV7-2; clone_size: many; cdr3_nt: TGTGCCAGCAGCCCTAAAGGAGGGGAGAACTATGGCTACACCTTC; cdr3_aa: CASSPKGGENYGYTF
j_call: TRBJ2-3; d_call: TRBD2; v_call: TRBV2; clone_size: once; cdr3_nt: TGTGCCAGCAGTGAATTTTCCCTAGCGGACACAGATACGCAGTATTTT; cdr3_aa: CASSEFSLADTDTQYF
j_call: TRBJ2-3; d_call: TRBD1; v_call: TRBV5-5; clone_size: NA; cdr3_nt: TGTGCCAGCCCAGGCCGGGACAGGGCTACAGATACGCAGTATTTT; cdr3_aa: CASPGRDRATDTQYF
j_call: TRBJ2-7; d_call: TRBD1; v_call: TRBV6-1; clone_size: NA; cdr3_nt: TGTGCCAGCAGCCCAGGGACAGGGTTATACCACGAGCAGTACTTC; cdr3_aa: CASSPGTGLYHEQYF
j_call: TRBJ2-7; d_call: NA; v_call: TRBV6-6; clone_size: NA; cdr3_nt: TGTGCCAGCGCCGACAGAGGGACGGGACGCTACGAGCAGTACTTC; cdr3_aa: CASADRGTGRYEQYF
j_call: TRBJ1-2; d_call: TRBD1; v_call: TRBV10-3; clone_size: few; cdr3_nt: TGTGCCATCACCCAGGGGACAGGGGGAATCTATGGCTACACCTTC; cdr3_aa: CAITQGTGGIYGYTF
j_call: TRBJ2-4; d_call: TRBD2; v_call: TRBV20-1; clone_size: few; cdr3_nt: TGCAGTGCCCCGCTAGCGGGGGGTGACATTCAGTACTTC; cdr3_aa: CSAPLAGGDIQYF
j_call: TRBJ1-1; d_call: NA; v_call: TRBV29-1; clone_size: NA; cdr3_nt: TGCAGCGTTGGGGGACCGGAGTTGAACACTGAAGCTTTCTTT; cdr3_aa: CSVGGPELNTEAFF
j_call: TRBJ2-1; d_call: NA; v_call: TRBV6-2/TRBV6-3; clone_size: few; cdr3_nt: TGTGCCAGCAGTTTTACAGGGCCTCCTCTGTACAATGAGCAGTTCTTC; cdr3_aa: CASSFTGPPLYNEQFF
j_call: TRBJ2-3; d_call: TRBD1; v_call: TRBV7-2; clone_size: few; cdr3_nt: TGTGCCAGCAGCTTACGCGGCCTTGACGCAGGGGGCTTCACAGATACGCAGTATTTT; cdr3_aa: CASSLRGLDAGGFTDTQYF
j_call: TRBJ2-3; d_call: NA; v_call: TRBV6-6; clone_size: many; cdr3_nt: TGTGCCAGCAGTTACGGTCCTAGCACAGATACGCAGTATTTT; cdr3_aa: CASSYGPSTDTQYF
j_call: TRBJ2-1; d_call: TRBD1; v_call: TRBV10-3; clone_size: NA; cdr3_nt: TGTGCCATCAGAGGGGGCAGGGAACCCCAAGAGACCCAGTTCTTC; cdr3_aa: CAIRGGREPQETQFF
j_call: TRBJ1-1; d_call: NA; v_call: TRBV5-1; clone_size: NA; cdr3_nt: TGCGCCAGCAGCCTATTTCAGGGTGCGAGCACTGAAGCTTTCTTT; cdr3_aa: CASSLFQGASTEAFF
j_call: TRBJ2-1; d_call: NA; v_call: TRBV6-1; clone_size: NA; cdr3_nt: TGTGCCAGCAGTGTAACTCAGGGGGGCACCTACAATGAGCAGTTCTTC; cdr3_aa: CASSVTQGGTYNEQFF